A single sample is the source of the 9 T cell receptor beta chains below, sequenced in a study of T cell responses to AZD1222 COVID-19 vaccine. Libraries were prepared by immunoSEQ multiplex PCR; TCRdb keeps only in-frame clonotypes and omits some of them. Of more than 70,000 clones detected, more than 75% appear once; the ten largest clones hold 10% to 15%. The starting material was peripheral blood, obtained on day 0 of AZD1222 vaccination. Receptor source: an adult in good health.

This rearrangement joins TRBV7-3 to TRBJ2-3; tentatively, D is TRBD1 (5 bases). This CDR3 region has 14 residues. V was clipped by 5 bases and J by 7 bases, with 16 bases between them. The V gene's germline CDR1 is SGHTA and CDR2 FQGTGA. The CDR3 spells CASSLPNPGNTQYF. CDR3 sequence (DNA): TGTGCCAGCAGCCTACCAAACCCAGGGAATACGCAGTATTTT.

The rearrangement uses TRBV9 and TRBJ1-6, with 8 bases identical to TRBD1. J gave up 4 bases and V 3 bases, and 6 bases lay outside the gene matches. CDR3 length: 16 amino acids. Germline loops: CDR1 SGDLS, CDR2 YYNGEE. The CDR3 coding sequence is TGTGCCAGCAGCGACATGAGACAGGGGTATAATTCACCCCTCCACTTT. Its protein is CASSDMRQGYNSPLHF.

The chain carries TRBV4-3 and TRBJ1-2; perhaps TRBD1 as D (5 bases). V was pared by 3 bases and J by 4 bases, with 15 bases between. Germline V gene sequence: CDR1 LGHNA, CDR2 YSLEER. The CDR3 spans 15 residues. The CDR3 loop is CASSQDPGFGYGYTF. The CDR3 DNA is TGCGCCAGCAGCCAGGATCCAGGGTTCGGCTATGGCTACACCTTC.

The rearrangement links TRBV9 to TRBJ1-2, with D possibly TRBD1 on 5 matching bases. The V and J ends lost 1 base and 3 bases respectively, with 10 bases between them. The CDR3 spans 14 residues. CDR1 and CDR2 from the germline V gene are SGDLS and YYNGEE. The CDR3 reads CASSVIGGDYGYTF. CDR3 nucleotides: TGTGCCAGCAGCGTAATTGGGGGGGACTATGGCTACACCTTC. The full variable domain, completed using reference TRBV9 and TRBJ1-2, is DSGVTQTPKHLITATGQRVTLRCSPRSGDLSVYWYQQSLDQGLQFLIQYYNGEERAKGNILERFSAQQFPDLHSELNLSSLELGDSALYFCASSVIGGDYGYTFGSGTRLTVV.

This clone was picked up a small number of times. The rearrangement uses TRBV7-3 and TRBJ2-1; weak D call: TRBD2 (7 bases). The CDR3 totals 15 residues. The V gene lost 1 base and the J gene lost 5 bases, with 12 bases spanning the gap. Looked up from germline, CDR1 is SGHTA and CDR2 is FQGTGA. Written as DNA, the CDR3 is TGTGCCAGCAGCTTAATGGGCGGGGGCAACAATGAGCAGTTCTTC. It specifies CASSLMGGGNNEQFF.

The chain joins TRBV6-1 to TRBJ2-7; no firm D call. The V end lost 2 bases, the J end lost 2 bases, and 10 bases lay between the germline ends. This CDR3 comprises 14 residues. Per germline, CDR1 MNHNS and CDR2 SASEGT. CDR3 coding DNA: TGTGCCAGCAGTGAATACCAGGCCCCCTACGAGCAGTACTTC. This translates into CASSEYQAPYEQYF.

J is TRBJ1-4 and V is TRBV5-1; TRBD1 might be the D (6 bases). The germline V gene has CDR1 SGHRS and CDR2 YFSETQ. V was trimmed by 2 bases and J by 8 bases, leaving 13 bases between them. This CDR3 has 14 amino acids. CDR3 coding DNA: TGCGCCAGCAGCTTACAGGGTCGTGGGGAAAAACTGTTTTTT. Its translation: CASSLQGRGEKLFF.

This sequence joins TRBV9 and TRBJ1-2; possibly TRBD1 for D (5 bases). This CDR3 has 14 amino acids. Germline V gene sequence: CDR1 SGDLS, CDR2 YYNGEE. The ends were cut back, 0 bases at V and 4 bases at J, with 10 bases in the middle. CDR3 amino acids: CASSVEDMAYGYTF. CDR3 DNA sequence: TGTGCCAGCAGCGTAGAGGACATGGCCTATGGCTACACCTTC.

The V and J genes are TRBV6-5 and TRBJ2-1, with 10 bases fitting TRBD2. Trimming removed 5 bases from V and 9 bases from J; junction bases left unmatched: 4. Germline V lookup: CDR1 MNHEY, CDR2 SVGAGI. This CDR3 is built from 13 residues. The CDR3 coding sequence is TGTGCCAGCAGTCTCTGGACTAGCGGTGAGCAGTTCTTC. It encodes CASSLWTSGEQFF.